These T cell receptor beta chains were read from a single sample in a study of T cell responses to AZD1222 COVID-19 vaccine. Using immunoSEQ multiplex PCR, the repertoire was profiled, and TCRdb retains in-frame clones only, with some absent. The sample has about 61,000 clones, around 81% seen once. Source: peripheral blood, taken 28 days after the second AZD1222 dose. The origin of the receptors is an adult who received the AZD1222 COVID-19 vaccine. The CDR3 runs from the conserved cysteine through the conserved F or W. Fields, in order: V gene, J gene, CDR3 protein.

V: TRBV5-6
J: TRBJ2-7
CDR3: CASSAEIRDTTYEQYF

V: TRBV5-1
J: TRBJ2-5
CDR3: CASSFAGSKTQYF

V: TRBV3-1/TRBV3-2
J: TRBJ2-4
CDR3: CASSQDLTGILKNIQYF

V: TRBV6-5
J: TRBJ2-1
CDR3: CASSYKEDNEQFF

V: TRBV27
J: TRBJ2-7
CDR3: CASRILQGAYEQYF

V: TRBV7-2
J: TRBJ1-2
CDR3: CASSVQGAAGYTF

V: TRBV2
J: TRBJ1-1
CDR3: CARALGMNTEAFF

V: TRBV7-9
J: TRBJ1-5
CDR3: CASSFSGQPQHF

V: TRBV9
J: TRBJ1-2
CDR3: CASGRMMGYTF

V: TRBV2
J: TRBJ2-3
CDR3: CASSEGYLSTDTQYF

V: TRBV28
J: TRBJ1-5
CDR3: CASDRTGVSNQPQHF

V: TRBV5-1
J: TRBJ2-1
CDR3: CASSSRLAGGNEQFF

V: TRBV9
J: TRBJ1-4
CDR3: CASTPTATNEKLFF

V: TRBV5-1
J: TRBJ2-3
CDR3: CASSLPSGREDTQYF

V: TRBV6-5
J: TRBJ1-1
CDR3: CASSYRGLAEAFF

V: TRBV7-3
J: TRBJ2-2
CDR3: CASGPGQLLDTGELFF

V: TRBV28
J: TRBJ1-1
CDR3: CASRTNTEAFF

V: TRBV28
J: TRBJ2-4
CDR3: CASGRGPGFWSRDIQYF

V: TRBV4-2
J: TRBJ1-2
CDR3: CASSQMGQGVGYTF

V: TRBV19
J: TRBJ1-5
CDR3: CASSTETGEGQPQHF

V: TRBV12-3/TRBV12-4
J: TRBJ2-7
CDR3: CASSRQSAYEQYF

V: TRBV7-2
J: TRBJ1-1
CDR3: CASSPQGNTEAFF

V: TRBV30
J: TRBJ2-7
CDR3: CASRPGMSGQQYF

V: TRBV4-2
J: TRBJ1-1
CDR3: CASSQGTGGRMNTEAFF

V: TRBV6-6
J: TRBJ2-3
CDR3: CASRRLGKNTDTQYF